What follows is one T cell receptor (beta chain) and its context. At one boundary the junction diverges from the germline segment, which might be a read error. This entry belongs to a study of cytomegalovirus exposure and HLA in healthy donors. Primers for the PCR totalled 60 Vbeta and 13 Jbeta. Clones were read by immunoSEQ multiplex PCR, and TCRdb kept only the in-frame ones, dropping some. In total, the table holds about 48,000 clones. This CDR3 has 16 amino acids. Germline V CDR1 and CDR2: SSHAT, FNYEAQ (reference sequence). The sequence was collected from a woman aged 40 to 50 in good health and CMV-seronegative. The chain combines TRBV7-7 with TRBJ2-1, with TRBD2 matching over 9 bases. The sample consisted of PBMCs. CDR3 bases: TGTGCTAGCAGCTCTAAAGGGGGACTAGCAAACAATGAGCAGTTCTTC. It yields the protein CASSSKGGLANNEQFF.